Listed here are 13 T cell receptor beta chains from one sample, sequenced in a study of CXCR3-negative and CXCR3-positive naive CD8 T cells. General study points: Naive cells positive for CXCR3 carried more hydrophobic TRB CDR3s than CXCR3-negative ones.

These receptors have no known antigen. The study made its TRB cDNA libraries by 5' RACE, adding UMI labels. TCRdb re-called the 5' RACE reads and shows each CDR3 protein once, DNA omitted. The sample table sets out approximately 48,000 distinct CDR3 sequences. The specimen sequenced was naive CXCR3+ CD8+ T cells from blood. Stated subset: CD45RO-CCR7+CD27+CD95- naive CD8+ T cells expressing CXCR3 (TNR3+). The receptors originated from a human donor in good health. Some clones in this sample may be carry-over from other donors' samples.

This chain's CDR3 is CASSSSRQDYGYTF. The chain carries TRBV11-2 and TRBJ1-2. The CDR3 is 14 residues long. Germline CDR1 SGHAT, CDR2 FQNNGV.

The chain has TRBV5-1 and TRBJ1-1. Looked up from germline, CDR1 is SGHRS and CDR2 is YFSETQ. The CDR3 totals 17 residues. This chain's CDR3 is CASSLALGQVMNTEAFF.

The genes are TRBV29-1 and TRBJ1-3. The CDR3 covers 13 residues. Germline V CDR1 and CDR2: SQVTM, ANQGSEA. This chain's CDR3 is CSVEGVEGNTIYF.

This sequence joins TRBV20-1 and TRBJ2-7. This CDR3 is 14 amino acids long. Germline lookup yields CDR1 DFQATT and CDR2 SNEGSKA (reference sequence). The CDR3 protein is CSDSDRSSSYEQYF.

The V gene is TRBV4-1, the J gene TRBJ2-5; with no DNA, the TCRdb D assignment of TRBD2 cannot be verified. Germline CDR1 reads MGHRA; CDR2 reads YSYEKL. This CDR3 region has 14 residues. Here the CDR3 reads CASSPRENQETQYF.

The chain links TRBV10-3 to TRBJ2-7; there is no DNA to check the TCRdb D call of TRBD1. The CDR3 totals 14 residues. Per germline, CDR1 ENHRY and CDR2 SYGVKD. The CDR3 is CAISTGGYSYEQYF.

This rearrangement joins TRBV29-1 to TRBJ2-1; TCRdb designates TRBD1, a call that cannot be tested without DNA. CDR1 and CDR2 from the germline V gene are SQVTM and ANQGSEA. The CDR3 contains 12 residues. Here the CDR3 reads CSAGQGANEQFF.

This chain joins TRBV20-1 and TRBJ2-1; without DNA, the TCRdb call of TRBD2 cannot be checked. Germline CDR1 is DFQATT and CDR2 is SNEGSKA (reference sequence). The CDR3 is 17 amino acids. CDR3 amino acids: CSAREGLAILADNEQFF.

The CDR3 is CASSASGNQPQHF. The chain employs TRBV7-9 and TRBJ1-5; absent DNA, TCRdb's TRBD1 call cannot be checked. Germline V gene sequence: CDR1 SEHNR, CDR2 FQNEAQ (reference sequence). The CDR3 has 13 amino acids. The whole variable domain, filled in from reference TRBV7-9 and TRBJ1-5, reads DTGVSQNPRHKITKRGQNVTFRCDPISEHNRLYWYRQTLGQGPEFLTYFQNEAQLEKSRLLSDRFSAERPKGSFSTLEIQRTEQGDSAMYLCASSASGNQPQHFGDGTRLSIL.

The V and J genes are TRBV19 and TRBJ2-1; TCRdb gives TRBD1 as the D gene, but with no DNA this cannot be confirmed. CDR3 length: 15 residues. Germline lookup yields CDR1 LNHDA and CDR2 SQIVND (reference sequence). CDR3 in amino acids: CASSVDMSSYNEQFF.

The rearrangement links TRBV29-1 to TRBJ1-5. Germline V lookup: CDR1 SQVTM, CDR2 ANQGSEA. This CDR3 has 15 residues. CDR3 sequence: CSVLDDGYSNQPQHF.

V and J are TRBV12-3 or TRBV12-4 and TRBJ1-2; TCRdb designates TRBD1, a call that cannot be tested without DNA. The CDR3 is 13 residues long. CDR3 sequence: CASSLPDRDGYTF.

This chain joins TRBV24-1 and TRBJ2-1; TCRdb proposes TRBD1, but this gene call is untestable without DNA. Per the germline V gene, CDR1 is KGHDR and CDR2 is SFDVKD. The CDR3 runs to 15 residues. CDR3: CATSERDRLYNEQFF.